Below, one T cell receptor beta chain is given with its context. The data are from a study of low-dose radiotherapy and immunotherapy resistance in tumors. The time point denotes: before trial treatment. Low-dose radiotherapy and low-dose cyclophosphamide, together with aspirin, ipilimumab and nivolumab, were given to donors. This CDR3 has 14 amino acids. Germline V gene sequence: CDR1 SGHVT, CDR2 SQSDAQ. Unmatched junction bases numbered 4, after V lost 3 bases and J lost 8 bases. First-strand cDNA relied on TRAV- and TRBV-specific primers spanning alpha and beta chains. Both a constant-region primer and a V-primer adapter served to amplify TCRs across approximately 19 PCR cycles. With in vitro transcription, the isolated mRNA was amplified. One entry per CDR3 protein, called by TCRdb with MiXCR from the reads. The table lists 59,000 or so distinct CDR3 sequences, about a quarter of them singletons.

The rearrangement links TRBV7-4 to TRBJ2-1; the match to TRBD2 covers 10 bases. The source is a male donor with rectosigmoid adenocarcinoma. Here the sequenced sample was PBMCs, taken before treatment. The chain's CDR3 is CASSFLAGVHEQFF. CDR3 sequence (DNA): TGTGCCAGCAGCTTTCTAGCGGGAGTCCATGAGCAGTTCTTC.